The next 4 T cell receptor beta chains were all read from a single sample in a study of shared clonotypes between healthy human individuals. TCRdb's copy holds only in-frame clones and misses some; the assay was immunoSEQ multiplex PCR. The sample has some 92,000 clones, roughly 45% seen once. The specimen was PBMCs. Source of these receptors: a woman aged 40 to 49 in good health. Some clones in this sample may be carry-over from other donors' samples.

The chain is built from TRBV6-6 and TRBJ1-5; D gene unclear. V lost 7 bases to trimming and J lost 11 bases, with 21 bases between them. The CDR3 length is 14 residues. Germline values: CDR1 MNHNY, CDR2 SVGAGI (reference sequence). This CDR3 reads CASKVTTDNGAQHF. CDR3 DNA sequence: TGTGCCAGCAAGGTCACAACCGATAACGGGGCCCAGCATTTT.

The CDR3 here is CASSPGLAGEPDTQYF. The CDR3 DNA is TGTGCCAGCAGCCCCGGACTAGCGGGAGAGCCAGATACGCAGTATTTT. The V call is TRBV7-9, the J call TRBJ2-3; TRBD2 matches at 13 bases. This CDR3 has 16 residues. V shed 5 bases, J shed 4 bases, and the junction held 6 bases outside the gene matches. Germline loops: CDR1 SEHNR, CDR2 FQNEAQ (reference sequence).

This clone came up a few times. The chain recombines TRBV7-2 with TRBJ1-1, with TRBD1 identical over 8 bases. After removal of 1 base from V and 1 base from J, the junction contained 2 bases not matched to a gene. This CDR3 spans 15 amino acids. Germline loops: CDR1 SGHTA, CDR2 FQGNSA. The DNA for the CDR3 is TGTGCCAGCAGCTTAGGGGACAGGAGGAACACTGAAGCTTTCTTT. Encoded protein: CASSLGDRRNTEAFF. The complete variable domain, with remaining parts taken from reference TRBV7-2 and TRBJ1-1, reads GAGVSQSPSNKVTEKGKDVELRCDPISGHTALYWYRQSLGQGLEFLIYFQGNSAPDKSGLPSDRFSAERTGGSVSTLTIQRTQQEDSAVYLCASSLGDRRNTEAFFGQGTRLTVV.

This clone came up a few times. This chain links TRBV27 with TRBJ2-7; the D is unclear. The CDR3 has 10 residues. V lost 7 bases and J 1 base, leaving 2 bases between the germline ends. Germline V CDR1 and CDR2: MNHEY, SMNVEV (reference sequence). The DNA for the CDR3 is TGTGCCAGCACATCCTACGAGCAGTACTTC. Its protein product is CASTSYEQYF.